Described below is a single TCR beta chain sequence and its context. Profiling relied on immunoSEQ multiplex PCR, and the TCRdb table lists in-frame clones only, not all of them. The data hold 170,000 or so clones, with approximately 94% observed a single time. This entry is derived from a study of control samples from healthy donors and cancer patients. In germline, CDR1 is SGHTS, CDR2 YDEGEE. The germline V and J ends were trimmed by 0 bases and 1 base, with 10 bases remaining between them. The CDR3 runs to 15 residues. The material sequenced was blood. This clonotype was sampled from a woman aged 18-30 years in good health. The V and J genes are TRBV5-8 and TRBJ1-2; D uncertain. The CDR3 is CASSLAYRNNYGYTF. The CDR3 DNA follows: TGTGCCAGCAGCTTGGCCTATAGGAATAACTATGGCTACACCTTC.